The entry that follows covers one TCR beta chain sequence. The entry originates in a study of blood T cell repertoires in COVID-19. About the research overall: Italy, Spain and the United States were the sources of the convalescent and acute COVID-19 samples. Nucleic acid was either cDNA or gDNA, and it came from T cells, B-cell-depleted T cells, or PBMCs.

Per the original methods: By means of reference gene primer amplification, nucleated cell counts were estimated. The data were produced by immunoSEQ multiplex PCR, yet TCRdb's version contains in-frame clones alone and is incomplete. The V and J calls and clone size were taken over from that table, and D and trimming were inferred from the DNA. The sample records 65,000 to 90,000 clones, roughly four fifths being singletons. Per the germline V gene, CDR1 is SNHLY and CDR2 is FYNNEI. V was pared by 9 bases and J by 7 bases, with 15 bases between. The length of the CDR3 is 13 residues. The rearrangement links TRBV2 to TRBJ1-4; the D is unclear. Material for sequencing was peripheral blood. The sequence was collected from a woman aged 55-69 years with acute or convalescent COVID-19. The CDR3: CASKVNTGEKLFF. Written as DNA, the CDR3 is TGTGCCAGTAAGGTTAATACGGGTGAAAAACTGTTTTTT.